This TCR beta chain was obtained from a study of blood T cell repertoires in COVID-19. This clone was counted only a few times. The CDR3 extends over 14 amino acids. Germline CDR1 reads GTSNPN; CDR2 reads SVGIG (reference sequence). Deletions cut 3 bases from V and 5 bases from J, with 14 bases between. TCRdb's copy holds only in-frame clones and misses some; the assay was immunoSEQ multiplex PCR. The sample lists around 84,000 clones; 85% were seen once. The sample consisted of peripheral blood. The clonotype originates from a man older than 75 with active or convalescent COVID-19. V and J are TRBV30 and TRBJ1-5, with D tentatively TRBD1 (5 bases). CDR3 coding DNA: TGTGCCTGGAGGGGGCCGGGTCAGGATCAGCCCCAGCATTTT. It translates to CAWRGPGQDQPQHF.